This section outlines one TCR beta chain sequence together with its context. Its antigen is currently unknown. The assay was immunoSEQ multiplex PCR, and TCRdb's table has in-frame clones only and misses some. The table lists about 100,000 clones, roughly 88% of them singletons. The data were obtained in a study of OX40 agonist ivuxolimab in advanced cancers. Study-wide results and caveats: Expanded clones tended on average to be more numerous among CD8+ T cells than CD4+. What antigens the expanded peripheral T cells recognized was never established.

V dropped 1 base and J dropped 4 bases, with 5 bases sitting between them. Germline lookup yields CDR1 LGHNA and CDR2 YSLEER. The CDR3 contains 13 residues. The source is an adult with an advanced solid tumor such as melanoma, head and neck, liver or kidney cancer. The rearrangement links TRBV4-3 to TRBJ2-4; D is perhaps TRBD2 (5 bases). The sequenced sample was CD4+ or CD8+ T cells sorted from blood, obtained in a trial of the OX40 agonist ivuxolimab. CDR3 DNA: TGCGCCAGCAGCCAAGGGAGGAAAAACATTCAGTACTTC. Protein sequence: CASSQGRKNIQYF.